This TCR beta chain was sequenced during a study of blood T cell repertoires in COVID-19. Study processing details: Estimates of nucleated cell counts were drawn from the amplification of reference gene primers. Assay used: immunoSEQ multiplex PCR; TCRdb lists only in-frame clones, some missing. The V and J calls and clone size are taken from that table; D and trimming were inferred from the DNA. The sample lists around 160,000 clones, about four fifths occurring once. With 0 bases clipped from V and 3 bases from J, the junction kept 8 bases outside the gene matches. Germline V lookup: CDR1 SGHDT, CDR2 YYEEEE. The CDR3 is 16 amino acids.

The genes are TRBV5-6 and TRBJ2-5, with TRBD2 matching 7 bases. This receptor was taken from a human donor with acute or convalescent COVID-19. The donor label of this sample is uncertain. The source material was peripheral blood. CDR3 sequence: CASSLGPVRGEETQYF. The CDR3 region has the DNA TGTGCCAGCAGCTTGGGACCCGTCCGGGGGGAAGAGACCCAGTACTTC.